What follows are 30 T cell receptor beta chains derived from one specimen sequenced in a study of beta chain features in type 1 diabetes. Findings of the study overall: All four CD4+ subsets of Type 1 diabetes patients contained TCRB CDR3s that were moderately but significantly shorter.

Their recognized antigens are unknown. Every isolated RNA sample was fully reverse transcribed, so sequencing captured expressed TCRB transcripts. TCRdb's copy holds only in-frame clones and misses some; the assay was immunoSEQ multiplex PCR. The sample records 600,000 or so clones, over 10% being singletons. The sequenced sample was naive CD4+ T cells from blood. The source is a man under 40 with type 1 diabetes.

The genes are TRBV10-1 and TRBJ2-1, with D perhaps matching TRBD1 or TRBD2 (6 bases each). V lost 0 bases, J lost 2 bases, and 11 bases lay in between. The CDR3 extends over 16 amino acids. CDR1 WNHNN and CDR2 SYGVQD come from the germline V gene (reference sequence). DNA of the CDR3: TGCGCCAGCAGTGAGTCGCGGGGACAAACCTACAATGAGCAGTTCTTC. Its protein is CASSESRGQTYNEQFF.

This chain links TRBV5-1 with TRBJ2-7; weak D call: TRBD1 (6 bases). This CDR3 region has 15 residues. Germline CDR1 reads SGHRS; CDR2 reads YFSETQ. Trimming removed 4 bases at V and 2 bases at J, with 16 bases between. DNA for the CDR3: TGCGCCAGCAGCACCCTCAGGGGCTCCGCCTACGAGCAGTACTTC. It yields the protein CASSTLRGSAYEQYF.

The chain is built from TRBV5-6 and TRBJ2-7; no clear D. The length of the CDR3 is 11 residues. In germline, CDR1 is SGHDT, CDR2 YYEEEE. Trimming pared 0 bases from V and 6 bases from J, leaving 4 bases between. The CDR3 DNA reads as TGTGCCAGCAGCTTGGAAGTCGAGCAGTACTTC. Its translation is CASSLEVEQYF.

The sample holds a few counts of this clone. The V call is TRBV12-5, the J call TRBJ1-2; 9 nucleotides align to TRBD1. CDR1 and CDR2 (germline): LGHNT, FRNRAP. Trimming at V came to 6 bases and at J to 8 bases, leaving 7 bases not matched to a gene. CDR3 size: 13 residues. This chain's CDR3 is CASGFRDRDGYTF. The CDR3 nucleotides are TGTGCTAGTGGCTTCCGGGACAGGGACGGCTACACCTTC.

In its sample, this clone was seen a few times. This chain joins TRBV9 and TRBJ2-3, with TRBD1 identical over 12 bases. The CDR3 spans 16 residues. V was clipped by 4 bases and J by 5 bases; unmatched bases: 8. Germline CDR1 reads SGDLS; CDR2 reads YYNGEE. The CDR3 DNA sequence: TGTGCCAGCAGCATAAGGGGACAGGGGGCTGGAGATACGCAGTATTTT. It specifies CASSIRGQGAGDTQYF.

Regarding this clone: Distinct nucleotide sequences in the sample also encode this CDR3. The CDR3 nucleotides are TGTGCCTGGACGGGGACGGCCTATGGCTACACCTTC. It yields the protein CAWTGTAYGYTF. The chain employs TRBV30 and TRBJ1-2, with D tentatively TRBD1 (5 bases). CDR1 is GTSNPN and CDR2 is SVGIG in the germline V gene (reference sequence). The CDR3 consists of 12 residues. Trimming removed 4 bases at V and 4 bases at J, with 10 bases between.

A few counts support this clone. This chain uses TRBV6-1 with TRBJ2-3, with D hard to call. The CDR3 covers 12 residues. V was pared by 6 bases and J by 0 bases, with 4 bases between. Germline V gene data show CDR1 as MNHNS and CDR2 as SASEGT. The CDR3 is CASRDSTDTQYF. CDR3 DNA sequence: TGTGCCAGCAGGGACAGCACAGATACGCAGTATTTT.

This clone has more than one count but fewer than ten. The chain combines TRBV7-4 with TRBJ1-5, with unresolved D. This CDR3 contains 15 residues. The V gene's germline CDR1 is SGHVT and CDR2 SQSDAQ. V lost 3 bases and J lost 7, with 16 bases in between. In DNA form, the CDR3 reads TGTGCCAGCAGCTTCATGTGGAGTTACGACCAGCCCCAGCATTTT. Protein: CASSFMWSYDQPQHF.

The chain uses TRBV5-1 and TRBJ1-2; TRBD1 matches 9 bases. Germline loops: CDR1 SGHRS, CDR2 YFSETQ. The CDR3 has 11 residues. Trimming at V came to 7 bases and at J to 11 bases, leaving 6 bases not matched to a gene. CDR3 bases: TGCGCCAGCGAAAACAGGGGGCTTTACACCTTC. Protein product: CASENRGLYTF.

This clone was detected only once. V gene TRBV7-9 combines with J gene TRBJ1-2; D uncertain. Germline loops: CDR1 SEHNR, CDR2 FQNEAQ (reference sequence). The CDR3 spans 11 residues. V dropped 1 base and J dropped 6 bases, with 3 bases sitting between them. The CDR3 nucleotides are TGTGCCAGCAGCTTAGTTGATGGCTACACCTTC. Translating gives CASSLVDGYTF.

This clone was observed a few times. This sequence joins TRBV9 and TRBJ1-2, with D possibly being TRBD1 (6 bases). CDR3 size: 16 residues. Trimming pared 3 bases from V and 4 bases from J, leaving 19 bases between. Germline lookup yields CDR1 SGDLS and CDR2 YYNGEE. CDR3 residues: CASSGSASGAFYGYTF. The CDR3 region has the DNA TGTGCCAGCAGCGGTTCGGCCTCAGGGGCGTTCTATGGCTACACCTTC.

The rearrangement joins TRBV29-1 to TRBJ2-3, with 10 bases lining up with TRBD2. Germline values: CDR1 SQVTM, CDR2 ANQGSEA. The ends lost 2 bases at V and 4 bases at J; junction bases unmatched: 15. This CDR3 comprises 18 residues. In DNA, the CDR3 is TGCAGCGTTGAACGGGTAGGGGTAGAGCGGGGGGGCTCAGATACGCAGTATTTT. Protein sequence: CSVERVGVERGGSDTQYF.

The rearrangement links TRBV7-2 to TRBJ2-7; 9 nucleotides match TRBD1. The CDR3 sequence is 16 residues long. V lost 1 base and J lost 1; bases outside the gene matches: 5. CDR1 is SGHTA and CDR2 is FQGNSA in the germline V gene. CDR3 amino acids: CASSLVRGQGSYEQYF. DNA of the CDR3: TGTGCCAGCAGCTTAGTGCGGGGACAGGGTTCCTACGAGCAGTACTTC.

This clone was detected only a few times. CDR3 sequence (DNA): TGTGCCAGCAGCGAACAGGGGGCTCCAGATACGCAGTATTTT. It codes for CASSEQGAPDTQYF. The V call is TRBV9, the J call TRBJ2-3; 9 nucleotides align to TRBD1. The CDR3 runs 14 residues. CDR1 is SGDLS and CDR2 is YYNGEE in the germline V gene. Trimming removed 3 bases from V and 4 bases from J; junction bases left unmatched: 3.

V gene TRBV18 combines with J gene TRBJ2-7; the D is unclear. Germline loops: CDR1 KGHSH, CDR2 LQKENI. V gave up 3 bases and J gave up 1 base, with 7 bases separating them. CDR3 length equals 13 residues. The CDR3 here is CASSPTRSYEQYF. CDR3 DNA: TGTGCCAGCTCACCTACGCGGTCCTACGAGCAGTACTTC.

This clone was seen a handful of times. This sequence joins TRBV6-5 and TRBJ1-2; possibly TRBD1 for D (5 bases). With 5 bases removed from V and 4 bases from J, the gap between germline ends came to 14 bases. This CDR3 is 14 amino acids long. Germline V lookup: CDR1 MNHEY, CDR2 SVGAGI. DNA of the CDR3: TGTGCCAGCAGTCCCGGGACGGCGGGCTATGGCTACACCTTC. It translates to CASSPGTAGYGYTF.

There are a few counts of this clone. The V call is TRBV7-9, the J call TRBJ1-1; D call uncertain. CDR3 length: 12 amino acids. The germline gives CDR1 SEHNR, CDR2 FQNEAQ (reference sequence). Deletions cut 3 bases from V and 0 bases from J, with 2 bases between. CDR3 region: CASSFVNTEAFF. The CDR3 DNA follows: TGTGCCAGCAGCTTTGTGAACACTGAAGCTTTCTTT.

CDR3 amino acids: CSVRGQGETTIYGYTF. The CDR3 DNA follows: TGCAGCGTCCGAGGACAGGGGGAAACTACTATCTATGGCTACACCTTC. V gene TRBV29-1 combines with J gene TRBJ1-2; TRBD1 agrees at 10 bases. Trimming removed 6 bases from V and 4 bases from J; junction bases left unmatched: 14. Germline V gene data show CDR1 as SQVTM and CDR2 as ANQGSEA. The CDR3 consists of 16 residues.

On this clone: The sample has other DNA sequences that encode this CDR3 too. J is TRBJ1-5 and V is TRBV9; D gene ambiguous. Germline lookup yields CDR1 SGDLS and CDR2 YYNGEE. The CDR3 spans 14 residues. Trimming removed 1 base from V and 1 base from J, with 6 bases in between. The CDR3 reads CASSVRGSNQPQHF. CDR3 nucleotide sequence: TGTGCCAGCAGCGTACGAGGAAGCAATCAGCCCCAGCATTTT.

This clone came up a few times. The chain joins TRBV9 to TRBJ2-3; D call uncertain. The CDR3 sequence is 16 residues long. CDR1 is SGDLS, CDR2 YYNGEE, per germline. The V and J ends lost 0 bases and 1 base respectively, with 12 bases between them. The CDR3: CASSVGRVPGTDTQYF. The CDR3 DNA reads TGTGCCAGCAGCGTAGGTAGGGTCCCTGGCACAGATACGCAGTATTTT.

The rearrangement joins TRBV19 to TRBJ1-1; 8 bases match TRBD1. The J segment lost 1 base and the V segment lost 8 bases, leaving 12 bases of the junction unmatched. The CDR3 has 16 residues. CDR1 LNHDA and CDR2 SQIVND come from the germline V gene (reference sequence). This CDR3 reads CASSRGRLRPNTEAFF. CDR3 bases: TGTGCCAGTTCCAGGGGGCGCCTGAGGCCGAACACTGAAGCTTTCTTT. Supplemented by reference TRBV19 and TRBJ1-1, the full variable domain reads DGGITQSPKYLFRKEGQNVTLSCEQNLNHDAMYWYRQDPGQGLRLIYYSQIVNDFQKGDIAEGYSVSREKKESFPLTVTSAQKNPTAFYLCASSRGRLRPNTEAFFGQGTRLTVV.

The chain is built from TRBV7-9 and TRBJ2-7, with D uncertain. The CDR3 length is 15 residues. The germline gives CDR1 SEHNR, CDR2 FQNEAQ (reference sequence). Between the trimmed V and J ends, which lost 5 bases and 2 bases, there was a span of 16 bases. The CDR3 protein is CASSPRAGITYEQYF. CDR3 coding DNA: TGTGCCAGCAGCCCAAGGGCAGGAATTACCTACGAGCAGTACTTC.

This clone was seen only a few times. The V gene is TRBV5-1, the J gene TRBJ2-3; perhaps TRBD2 as D (6 bases). Looked up from germline, CDR1 is SGHRS and CDR2 is YFSETQ. V lost 2 bases, J lost 9 bases, and 22 bases lay in between. There are 16 residues in the CDR3. The CDR3 here is CASSFTSSDDRGTQYF. Here the CDR3 DNA reads TGCGCCAGCAGCTTTACATCTAGCGATGACCGGGGGACGCAGTATTTT.

V and J are TRBV5-4 and TRBJ1-1, with D possibly matching TRBD1 (6 bases). This CDR3 contains 12 residues. Germline values: CDR1 SGHNT, CDR2 YYREEE (reference sequence). Trimming removed 4 bases at V and 6 bases at J, with 10 bases between. CDR3 DNA: TGTGCCAGCAGCCTACAGGGACCTGAAGCTTTCTTT. Encoded protein: CASSLQGPEAFF.

The CDR3 loop is CASSVTGGPEKLFF. CDR3 in DNA: TGTGCCAGCAGCGTCACAGGGGGCCCTGAAAAACTGTTTTTT. V gene TRBV9 combines with J gene TRBJ1-4; 9 bases map to TRBD1. V lost 2 bases and J lost 7; bases outside the gene matches: 3. CDR1 and CDR2 from the germline V gene are SGDLS and YYNGEE. The length of the CDR3 is 14 residues.

This clone has just a few counts. This chain links TRBV10-3 with TRBJ2-7; D could derive from TRBD1 or TRBD2 (5 bases each). The ends were cut back, 2 bases at V and 0 bases at J, with 8 bases in the middle. The V gene's germline CDR1 is ENHRY and CDR2 SYGVKD. CDR3 length: 14 residues. The CDR3 region is CAISERGRSYEQYF. The CDR3 DNA is TGTGCCATCAGTGAGCGGGGACGCTCCTACGAGCAGTACTTC.

This clone was detected only a few times. The gene calls are TRBV5-1 and TRBJ1-4; 9 bases line up with TRBD1. Per germline, CDR1 SGHRS and CDR2 YFSETQ. This CDR3 has 16 residues. V gave up 4 bases and J gave up 3 bases; unmatched junction bases: 7. CDR3 bases: TGCGCCAGCAGCACTTCGACAGGGGGAGCTAATGAAAAACTGTTTTTT. Protein: CASSTSTGGANEKLFF.

The V call is TRBV11-2, the J call TRBJ1-6; D gene uncertain. V was clipped by 1 base and J by 7 bases, with 14 bases between them. Germline CDR1 reads SGHAT; CDR2 reads FQNNGV. The CDR3 contains 16 residues. CDR3 DNA sequence: TGTGCCAGCAGCTTAGCCTCATGGATAGGGAATTCACCCCTCCACTTT. This gives the protein CASSLASWIGNSPLHF. Full variable domain (rest looked up from reference TRBV11-2 and TRBJ1-6): EAGVAQSPRYKIIEKRQSVAFWCNPISGHATLYWYQQILGQGPKLLIQFQNNGVVDDSQLPKDRFSAERLKGVDSTLKIQPAKLEDSAVYLCASSLASWIGNSPLHFGNGTRLTVT.

This rearrangement joins TRBV6-5 to TRBJ1-4; 11 bases match TRBD1. The ends lost 2 bases at V and 10 bases at J; junction bases unmatched: 9. Germline CDR1 is MNHEY and CDR2 is SVGAGI. CDR3 length equals 16 residues. The CDR3 loop reads CASSYLDGQGAGKLFF. CDR3 coding DNA: TGTGCCAGCAGTTACCTTGATGGACAGGGGGCTGGAAAACTGTTTTTT.

V and J are TRBV4-2 and TRBJ2-5; 7 bases are shared with TRBD2. Per the germline V gene, CDR1 is LGHNA and CDR2 is YNFKEQ. The ends lost 3 bases at V and 2 bases at J; junction bases unmatched: 6. The CDR3 has 15 amino acids. CDR3: CASSQSGTNQETQYF. CDR3 sequence (DNA): TGTGCCAGCAGCCAGTCCGGGACTAATCAAGAGACCCAGTACTTC.